A selection of T cell receptor beta chains follows, all from one sample in a study of tumor and adjacent non-tumor tissue in lung cancer. One entry per CDR3 protein results from TCRdb running MiXCR on the multiplex PCR reads. The table has approximately 66,000 distinct CDR3 sequences, about 56% seen once; the top ten hold under 35%. Sequenced sample: distant non-tumor lung tissue. The receptors were sampled from a man in his sixties or seventies with non-small cell lung cancer. CDR3s include the opening cysteine and the closing phenylalanine or tryptophan. The D gene is left open where the match is weak. Only part of the rows carry a size: once, few, many, or a class if the clone is expanded.

j_call: TRBJ2-7; cdr3_length: 13; v_call: TRBV12-3/TRBV12-4; clone_size: many; d_call: NA; cdr3_aa: CASSVGTTYEQYF; cdr3_nt: TGTGCCAGCAGTGTCGGGACAACCTACGAGCAGTACTTC
j_call: TRBJ1-1; cdr3_length: 12; v_call: TRBV29-1; clone_size: NA; d_call: NA; cdr3_aa: CSVGTIITEAFF; cdr3_nt: TGTAGCGTGGGGACAATAATCACTGAGGCTTTCTTT
j_call: TRBJ2-5; cdr3_length: 14; v_call: TRBV20-1; clone_size: NA; d_call: NA; cdr3_aa: CSAPDGRRQETQYF; cdr3_nt: TGCAGTGCCCCGGACGGGCGTAGGCAAGAGACCCAGTACTTC
j_call: TRBJ2-1; cdr3_length: 14; v_call: TRBV11-3; clone_size: once; d_call: TRBD1; cdr3_aa: CASSSADREQEQFF; cdr3_nt: TGTGCCAGCAGCTCAGCTGACAGGGAACAGGAGCAGTTCTTC
j_call: TRBJ2-6; cdr3_length: 15; v_call: TRBV14; clone_size: NA; d_call: NA; cdr3_aa: CASSQVGSGANVLTF; cdr3_nt: TGTGCCAGCAGCCAAGTAGGGTCTGGGGCCAACGTCCTGACTTTC
j_call: TRBJ2-5; cdr3_length: 14; v_call: TRBV5-1; clone_size: once; d_call: NA; cdr3_aa: CASSLGRVEETQYF; cdr3_nt: TGCGCCAGCAGCTTGGGTAGGGTTGAAGAGACCCAGTACTTC
j_call: TRBJ2-5; cdr3_length: 15; v_call: TRBV6-5; clone_size: NA; d_call: NA; cdr3_aa: CASTLGVNSQETQYF; cdr3_nt: TGTGCCAGCACTCTGGGGGTGAACAGCCAAGAGACCCAATACTTC
j_call: TRBJ2-1; cdr3_length: 15; v_call: TRBV11-2; clone_size: NA; d_call: NA; cdr3_aa: CTSSFKVGFPNEQFF; cdr3_nt: TGCACCAGCAGCTTCAAGGTGGGATTCCCCAATGAGCAGTTCTTC
j_call: TRBJ1-2; cdr3_length: 12; v_call: TRBV2; clone_size: NA; d_call: NA; cdr3_aa: CDSTQGWYGYTF; cdr3_nt: TGTGACAGCACCCAAGGGTGGTATGGCTACACCTTC
j_call: TRBJ2-7; cdr3_length: 14; v_call: TRBV11-2; clone_size: NA; d_call: NA; cdr3_aa: CASSLDGGGHEQYF; cdr3_nt: TGTGCTAGCAGCTTAGACGGGGGCGGGCACGAGCAGTACTTC
j_call: TRBJ2-2; cdr3_length: 15; v_call: TRBV6-1; clone_size: NA; d_call: NA; cdr3_aa: CASSELPGPTRELSF; cdr3_nt: TGTGCCAGCAGTGAACTGCCAGGGCCCACCAGGGAGCTGTCTTTT
j_call: TRBJ2-3; cdr3_length: 12; v_call: TRBV2; clone_size: NA; d_call: NA; cdr3_aa: CASSDGGGTQYF; cdr3_nt: TGTGCCAGCAGTGATGGGGGAGGCACGCAGTATTTT
j_call: TRBJ1-5; cdr3_length: 15; v_call: TRBV12-3/TRBV12-4; clone_size: many; d_call: TRBD1; cdr3_aa: CASSATGGRYQPQHF; cdr3_nt: TGTGCCAGCAGTGCTACAGGGGGAAGGTATCAGCCCCAGCATTTT
j_call: TRBJ1-3; cdr3_length: 15; v_call: TRBV5-6; clone_size: NA; d_call: NA; cdr3_aa: CASSLAMGLGNTIYF; cdr3_nt: TGTGCCAGCAGCCTTGCCATGGGGCTAGGAAACACCATATATTTT
j_call: TRBJ2-1; cdr3_length: 16; v_call: TRBV5-1; clone_size: NA; d_call: TRBD2; cdr3_aa: CASSLALAVIDNEQFF; cdr3_nt: TGCGCCAGCAGCTTGGCCCTAGCGGTCATAGACAATGAGCAGTTCTTC
j_call: TRBJ2-3; cdr3_length: 16; v_call: TRBV12-3/TRBV12-4; clone_size: NA; d_call: NA; cdr3_aa: CASTPREWASTDTKYF; cdr3_nt: TGTGCCAGCACCCCTCGGGAATGGGCTAGCACAGATACGAAGTATTTT
j_call: TRBJ1-4; cdr3_length: 19; v_call: TRBV6-1; clone_size: NA; d_call: NA; cdr3_aa: CASSVRFRDMQTTNEKLFF; cdr3_nt: TGTGCCAGCAGTGTTCGCTTCCGTGACATGCAAACAACTAATGAAAAACTGTTTTTT
j_call: TRBJ2-3; cdr3_length: 13; v_call: TRBV5-4; clone_size: NA; d_call: NA; cdr3_aa: CASSLQSTDKQYF; cdr3_nt: TGTGCCAGCAGTTTGCAGAGTACAGATAAGCAGTATTTT
j_call: TRBJ2-3; cdr3_length: 12; v_call: TRBV11-2; clone_size: NA; d_call: NA; cdr3_aa: CASSLMLADQYF; cdr3_nt: TGTGCCAGCAGCCTTATGCTAGCAGATCAGTATTTT
j_call: TRBJ2-1; cdr3_length: 14; v_call: TRBV11-2; clone_size: NA; d_call: NA; cdr3_aa: CASSSIGGGYEQFF; cdr3_nt: TGTGCCAGCAGCTCAATTGGCGGTGGGTATGAGCAGTTCTTC
j_call: TRBJ2-5; cdr3_length: 15; v_call: TRBV28; clone_size: NA; d_call: NA; cdr3_aa: CASSLNDRYQETQYF; cdr3_nt: TGTGCCAGCAGTTTAAATGACAGGTACCAAGAGACCCAGTACTTC
j_call: TRBJ2-4; cdr3_length: 14; v_call: TRBV11-2; clone_size: NA; d_call: NA; cdr3_aa: CASSLAGVENIQYF; cdr3_nt: TGTGCCAGCAGCTTAGCGGGGGTCGAAAACATTCAGTACTTC
j_call: TRBJ2-1; cdr3_length: 15; v_call: TRBV10-3; clone_size: many; d_call: TRBD1; cdr3_aa: CAIGPVPTGFNEQFF; cdr3_nt: TGTGCCATCGGTCCGGTCCCGACAGGGTTCAATGAGCAGTTCTTC
j_call: TRBJ2-1; cdr3_length: 15; v_call: TRBV6-1; clone_size: NA; d_call: NA; cdr3_aa: CASRTGTSVGKEQFF; cdr3_nt: TGTGCCAGCAGAACCGGGACATCAGTGGGGAAAGAGCAGTTCTTC
j_call: TRBJ2-7; cdr3_length: 14; v_call: TRBV6-6; clone_size: NA; d_call: TRBD1; cdr3_aa: CASSSGTAYYKQHF; cdr3_nt: TGTGCCAGCAGTTCTGGGACAGCATATTACAAGCAGCACTTC
j_call: TRBJ2-1; cdr3_length: 17; v_call: TRBV11-1; clone_size: few; d_call: NA; cdr3_aa: CASGRKGSGASYNEQLF; cdr3_nt: TGTGCCAGCGGCCGGAAGGGGAGCGGAGCTTCTTACAATGAGCAGCTCTTC
j_call: TRBJ2-1; cdr3_length: 16; v_call: TRBV11-1; clone_size: many; d_call: TRBD2; cdr3_aa: CASSLGVAGGDNERFF; cdr3_nt: TGTGCCAGCAGCTTAGGGGTAGCGGGTGGAGACAATGAGCGGTTCTTC
j_call: TRBJ1-5; cdr3_length: 15; v_call: TRBV6-1; clone_size: NA; d_call: TRBD1; cdr3_aa: CASRDYGTVNQPQHF; cdr3_nt: TGTGCCAGCAGAGACTACGGGACAGTTAATCAGCCCCAGCATTTT
j_call: TRBJ1-1; cdr3_length: 12; v_call: TRBV29-1; clone_size: few; d_call: NA; cdr3_aa: CSVGTIIAETLF; cdr3_nt: TGCAGCGTGGGGACAATAATCGCTGAAACTCTCTTT
j_call: TRBJ1-5; cdr3_length: 14; v_call: TRBV6-1; clone_size: NA; d_call: TRBD1; cdr3_aa: CASKGTGELQSQHF; cdr3_nt: TGTGCCAGCAAGGGGACAGGGGAATTACAGTCTCAGCATTTT
j_call: TRBJ2-5; cdr3_length: 15; v_call: TRBV30; clone_size: few; d_call: TRBD2; cdr3_aa: CAWNRGRGISETQYF; cdr3_nt: TGTGCCTGGAACCGCGGGAGGGGGATTTCAGAGACCCAGTACTTC
j_call: TRBJ2-5; cdr3_length: 12; v_call: TRBV12-3/TRBV12-4; clone_size: NA; d_call: NA; cdr3_aa: CASNTGSETRYF; cdr3_nt: TGTGCCAGCAATACAGGGTCTGAGACCCGGTACTTC
j_call: TRBJ2-1; cdr3_length: 17; v_call: TRBV5-5; clone_size: few; d_call: NA; cdr3_aa: CASSFRGPFFRYNEQFF; cdr3_nt: TGTGCCAGCAGCTTCAGGGGTCCATTTTTTCGCTACAATGAGCAGTTCTTC
j_call: TRBJ1-1; cdr3_length: 16; v_call: TRBV11-2; clone_size: NA; d_call: NA; cdr3_aa: CASSLVSVAFSTEVFF; cdr3_nt: TGTGCCAGCAGCTTGGTTTCAGTGGCCTTTAGCACTGAAGTTTTCTTT
j_call: TRBJ2-7; cdr3_length: 14; v_call: TRBV7-9; clone_size: NA; d_call: NA; cdr3_aa: CANSLKHVSYEQYF; cdr3_nt: TGTGCCAACAGCCTGAAACATGTCTCCTACGAGCAGTACTTC
j_call: TRBJ1-2; cdr3_length: 15; v_call: TRBV7-8; clone_size: many; d_call: TRBD1; cdr3_aa: CASSLVEGAPYGYTF; cdr3_nt: TGTGCCAGCAGCTTAGTAGAGGGGGCTCCATATGGCTACACCTTC
j_call: TRBJ1-6; cdr3_length: 12; v_call: TRBV30; clone_size: NA; d_call: NA; cdr3_aa: CAWCFSDSPLHF; cdr3_nt: TGTGCCTGGTGCTTCAGTGATTCACCCCTCCACTTT
j_call: TRBJ2-6; cdr3_length: 15; v_call: TRBV6-1; clone_size: many; d_call: NA; cdr3_aa: CASSEGGSGANVLTF; cdr3_nt: TGTGCCAGCAGTGAAGGGGGCTCTGGGGCCAACGTCCTGACTTTC
j_call: TRBJ2-5; cdr3_length: 15; v_call: TRBV6-6; clone_size: many; d_call: TRBD1; cdr3_aa: CASSFPGTGRETQYF; cdr3_nt: TGTGCCAGCAGTTTCCCCGGGACAGGGAGGGAGACCCAGTACTTC
j_call: TRBJ2-5; cdr3_length: 15; v_call: TRBV2; clone_size: NA; d_call: TRBD1; cdr3_aa: CASRSRDRSKETQYF; cdr3_nt: TGTGCCAGTAGGTCCCGGGACAGGAGTAAAGAGACCCAGTACTTC
j_call: TRBJ1-6; cdr3_length: 17; v_call: TRBV6-5; clone_size: many; d_call: NA; cdr3_aa: CASSYSGLGGTNSPLHF; cdr3_nt: TGTGCCAGCAGTTACTCGGGTCTAGGGGGGACCAATTCACCCCTCCACTTT
j_call: TRBJ1-2; cdr3_length: 16; v_call: TRBV5-6; clone_size: once; d_call: TRBD1; cdr3_aa: CASSLGTGVQWGGYTF; cdr3_nt: TGTGCCAGCAGCCTCGGGACAGGGGTCCAATGGGGAGGCTACACCTTC
j_call: TRBJ2-1; cdr3_length: 16; v_call: TRBV10-3; clone_size: NA; d_call: NA; cdr3_aa: CAISPTSSREDNEQSF; cdr3_nt: TGTGCCATCAGTCCTACCAGCAGCAGGGAGGACAATGAGCAGTCCTTC
j_call: TRBJ2-7; cdr3_length: 11; v_call: TRBV10-3; clone_size: NA; d_call: TRBD2; cdr3_aa: CAIGLDYDKYF; cdr3_nt: TGTGCCATTGGACTAGACTACGACAAGTACTTC
j_call: TRBJ2-6; cdr3_length: 17; v_call: TRBV11-2; clone_size: NA; d_call: TRBD2; cdr3_aa: CASSSREGSSGANLLTF; cdr3_nt: TGTGCCAGCAGCTCCCGGGAGGGTAGCTCTGGGGCCAATCTCCTGACTTTC
j_call: TRBJ2-3; cdr3_length: 14; v_call: TRBV6-4; clone_size: few; d_call: NA; cdr3_aa: CASSDHGGADTQYF; cdr3_nt: TGTGCCAGCAGTGACCATGGCGGGGCAGATACGCAGTATTTT
j_call: TRBJ1-1; cdr3_length: 14; v_call: TRBV5-5; clone_size: many; d_call: NA; cdr3_aa: CASSLRQGSTEAFF; cdr3_nt: TGTGCCAGCAGCTTGAGGCAGGGGAGTACTGAAGCTTTCTTT
j_call: TRBJ2-7; cdr3_length: 15; v_call: TRBV5-5; clone_size: once; d_call: NA; cdr3_aa: CASRLRGASSYEQYF; cdr3_nt: TGTGCCAGCAGGCTGAGAGGGGCCAGCTCCTACGAGCAGTATTTC
j_call: TRBJ1-4; cdr3_length: 15; v_call: TRBV11-2; clone_size: many; d_call: NA; cdr3_aa: CASSPQGGVGEKLFF; cdr3_nt: TGTGCCAGCAGCCCCCAGGGAGGGGTAGGAGAAAAACTGTTTTTT
j_call: TRBJ1-5; cdr3_length: 15; v_call: TRBV6-1; clone_size: NA; d_call: NA; cdr3_aa: CASSDVRDSNQPQHF; cdr3_nt: TGTGCCAGCAGTGACGTGCGGGACAGCAATCAGCCCCAGCATTTT
j_call: TRBJ1-6; cdr3_length: 13; v_call: TRBV6-2/TRBV6-3; clone_size: NA; d_call: NA; cdr3_aa: CANSWGGGSPLHF; cdr3_nt: TGTGCCAACAGTTGGGGCGGGGGTTCACCCCTCCACTTT
j_call: TRBJ2-3; cdr3_length: 17; v_call: TRBV11-2; clone_size: NA; d_call: TRBD1; cdr3_aa: CASSLHPGQRHTDTQYF; cdr3_nt: TGTGCCAGCAGCTTGCACCCGGGACAGCGCCACACAGATACGCAGTATTTT
j_call: TRBJ1-2; cdr3_length: 15; v_call: TRBV12-3/TRBV12-4; clone_size: few; d_call: NA; cdr3_aa: CVSSFNGGASYGYTF; cdr3_nt: TGTGTCAGTAGCTTCAATGGGGGCGCGAGCTATGGCTACACCTTC
j_call: TRBJ2-7; cdr3_length: 16; v_call: TRBV28; clone_size: few; d_call: NA; cdr3_aa: CASSSLRAGRTYEQYF; cdr3_nt: TGTGCCAGCAGCTCTCTCCGGGCAGGCCGGACCTACGAGCAGTACTTC
j_call: TRBJ1-1; cdr3_length: 15; v_call: TRBV11-2; clone_size: NA; d_call: NA; cdr3_aa: CASSRPEGLSIEAFF; cdr3_nt: TGTGCCAGCAGCCGTCCCGAGGGGCTGAGCATTGAAGCTTTCTTT